This TCR beta chain originates from a study of blood T cell repertoires in COVID-19. With 2 bases clipped from V and 2 bases from J, the junction kept 4 bases outside the gene matches. There are 15 residues in the CDR3. The V gene's germline CDR1 is LGHNA and CDR2 YNFKEQ. A single count supports this clone. Assay: immunoSEQ multiplex PCR; the TCRdb copy retains only in-frame clones and omits some. The sample has roughly 30,000 clones; roughly 85% are singletons. Sequencing was carried out using peripheral blood. The V call is TRBV4-2, the J call TRBJ2-7; 9 positions agree with TRBD2. This receptor was identified in a human donor with acute or convalescent COVID-19. The donor label of this sample is uncertain. Here the CDR3 reads CASSQSSGEPYEQYF. The CDR3 DNA reads TGTGCCAGCAGCCAATCTAGCGGGGAGCCCTACGAGCAGTACTTC.